The rows below give T cell receptor beta chains drawn from one sample of a study of blood T cell repertoires in COVID-19. Clones were read by immunoSEQ multiplex PCR, and TCRdb kept only the in-frame ones, dropping some. The sample yields about 38,000 clones, around four fifths seen once. Sequencing was done on a sample of peripheral blood. All receptors derive from a man in his 60s with COVID-19, enrolled during active disease. CDR3s include the opening cysteine and the closing phenylalanine or tryptophan. The D gene is left open where the match is weak. For some rows the clone size is stated as once, few or many, or as a class when expanded; others skip it.

size: -; D: TRBD1; length: 15; V: TRBV28; J: TRBJ1-1; CDR3: CASTTGGASDTEAFF; DNA: TGTGCCAGCACGACAGGGGGCGCGTCGGACACTGAAGCTTTCTTT
size: -; D: -; length: 13; V: TRBV2; J: TRBJ1-1; CDR3: CASRRLMNTEAFF; DNA: TGTGCCAGCAGAAGACTCATGAACACTGAAGCTTTCTTT
size: -; D: -; length: 13; V: TRBV14; J: TRBJ2-1; CDR3: CASSQGAGFEQFF; DNA: TGTGCCAGCAGCCAAGGGGCAGGGTTTGAGCAGTTCTTC
size: -; D: TRBD1; length: 14; V: TRBV5-1; J: TRBJ1-1; CDR3: CASSLDYRGTEAFF; DNA: TGCGCCAGCAGCTTGGACTACAGGGGCACTGAAGCTTTCTTT
size: once; D: TRBD1; length: 14; V: TRBV6-2/TRBV6-3; J: TRBJ2-2; CDR3: CASSFDRGTGELFF; DNA: TGTGCCAGCAGTTTCGACAGGGGCACCGGGGAGCTGTTTTTT
size: -; D: -; length: 12; V: TRBV12-3/TRBV12-4; J: TRBJ1-2; CDR3: CASSLVGMGYTF; DNA: TGTGCCAGCAGTTTAGTGGGCATGGGCTACACCTTC
size: -; D: TRBD1; length: 11; V: TRBV29-1; J: TRBJ2-1; CDR3: CSAQGANEQFF; DNA: TGCAGCGCCCAGGGGGCCAATGAGCAGTTCTTC
size: -; D: -; length: 13; V: TRBV2; J: TRBJ2-4; CDR3: CASSFQVKNIQYF; DNA: TGTGCCAGCAGTTTTCAGGTGAAAAACATTCAGTACTTC
size: -; D: -; length: 13; V: TRBV11-3; J: TRBJ1-1; CDR3: CASSRSMNTEAFF; DNA: TGTGCCAGCAGCCGTAGCATGAACACTGAAGCTTTCTTT
size: -; D: -; length: 17; V: TRBV5-6; J: TRBJ1-2; CDR3: CASSSLGSVQANYGYTF; DNA: TGTGCCAGCAGCTCCTTAGGTTCGGTGCAGGCTAACTATGGCTACACCTTC
size: few; D: -; length: 18; V: TRBV5-8; J: TRBJ1-2; CDR3: CASSLAWRRTATNYGYTF; DNA: TGTGCCAGCAGCTTGGCCTGGCGCCGGACAGCCACTAACTATGGCTACACCTTC
size: -; D: -; length: 13; V: TRBV3-1/TRBV3-2; J: TRBJ2-3; CDR3: CASSQDPRDTQYF; DNA: TGTGCCAGCAGCCAAGACCCCCGAGATACGCAGTATTTT
size: -; D: -; length: 15; V: TRBV6-1; J: TRBJ1-2; CDR3: CASSEAGRGIYGYTF; DNA: TGTGCCAGCAGTGAAGCCGGAAGAGGGATCTATGGCTACACCTTC
size: -; D: TRBD1; length: 14; V: TRBV5-1; J: TRBJ1-2; CDR3: CASSGTGGNYGYTF; DNA: TGCGCCAGCAGCGGGACAGGGGGCAACTATGGCTACACCTTC
size: -; D: -; length: 13; V: TRBV6-6; J: TRBJ1-1; CDR3: CASNRGTNTEAFF; DNA: TGTGCCAGCAACCGGGGGACGAACACTGAAGCTTTCTTT